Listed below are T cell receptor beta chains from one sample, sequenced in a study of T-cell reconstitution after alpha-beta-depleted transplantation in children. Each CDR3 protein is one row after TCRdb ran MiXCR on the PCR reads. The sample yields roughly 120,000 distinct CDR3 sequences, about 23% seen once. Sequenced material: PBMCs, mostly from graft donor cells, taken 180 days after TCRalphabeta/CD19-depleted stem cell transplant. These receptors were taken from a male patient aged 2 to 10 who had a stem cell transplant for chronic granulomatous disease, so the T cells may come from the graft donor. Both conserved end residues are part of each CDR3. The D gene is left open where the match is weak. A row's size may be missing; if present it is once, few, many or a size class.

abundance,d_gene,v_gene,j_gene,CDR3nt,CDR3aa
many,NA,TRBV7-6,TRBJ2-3,TGTGCCAGCAGAGTCGTGACCTTTAGCACAGATACGCAGTATTTT,CASRVVTFSTDTQYF
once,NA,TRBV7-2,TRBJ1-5,TGTGCCAGCAGCTCGGGGGTTGGGCAGCCCCAGCATTTT,CASSSGVGQPQHF
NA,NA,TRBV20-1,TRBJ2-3,TGCAGTGCTAGAGAAGGGGGAGAGGGCACAGATACGCAGTATTTT,CSAREGGEGTDTQYF
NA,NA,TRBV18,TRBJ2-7,TGTGCCAGCTCACGCCTGGAGGGCCCCTATTCCGAGCAGTACTTC,CASSRLEGPYSEQYF
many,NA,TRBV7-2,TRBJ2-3,TGTGCCAGCAGCTATCGGCTAGATACGCAGTATTTT,CASSYRLDTQYF
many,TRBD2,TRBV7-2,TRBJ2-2,TGTGCCAGCAGCCGACAGACTAGCGCGGGGGGGGAGCTGTTTTTT,CASSRQTSAGGELFF
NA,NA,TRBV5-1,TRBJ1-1,TGCGCCAGCAGCACAGGGAATTTGAACACTGAAGCTTTCTTT,CASSTGNLNTEAFF
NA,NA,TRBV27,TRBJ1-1,TGTGCCAGCAGACGGGGGTTGGACACTGAAGCTTTCTTT,CASRRGLDTEAFF
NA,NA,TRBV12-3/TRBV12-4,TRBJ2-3,TGTGCCAGCAGTTTATATGGATCCCGGGGTTCAGAGGGAAATACGCAGTATTTT,CASSLYGSRGSEGNTQYF
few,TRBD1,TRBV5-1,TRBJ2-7,TGCGCCAGCAGCCGAACAGGACAGGCGTCCTACGAGCAGTACTTC,CASSRTGQASYEQYF
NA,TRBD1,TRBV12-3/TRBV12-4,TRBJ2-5,TGTGCCAGCAGTTTATACAGGGGGGAAGAGACCCAGTACTTC,CASSLYRGEETQYF
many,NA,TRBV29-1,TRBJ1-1,TGCAGCGTTGAAGTGGCAGGGAGGAACACTGAAGCTTTCTTT,CSVEVAGRNTEAFF
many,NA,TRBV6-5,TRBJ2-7,TGTGCCAGCAGTTACTCGAGGGCAGCCTACGAGCAGTACTTC,CASSYSRAAYEQYF
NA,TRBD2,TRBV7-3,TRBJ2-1,TGTGCCAGCAGCCAGGGACTAGCGGCTTACAATGAGCAGTTCTTC,CASSQGLAAYNEQFF
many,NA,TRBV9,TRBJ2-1,TGTGCCAGCAGCTCCAAGGGCCCGACCTACAATGAGCAGTTCTTC,CASSSKGPTYNEQFF
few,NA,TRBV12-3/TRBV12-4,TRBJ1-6,TGTGCCAGCAGTTTGGGTTATAATTCACCCCTCCACTTT,CASSLGYNSPLHF
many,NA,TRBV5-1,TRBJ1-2,TGCGCCAGCAGCTTGGACAGCTGGTCAGGCTACACCTTC,CASSLDSWSGYTF
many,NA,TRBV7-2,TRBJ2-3,TGTGCCAGCAGCTTATCATGGGGGGGCACAGATACGCAGTATTTT,CASSLSWGGTDTQYF
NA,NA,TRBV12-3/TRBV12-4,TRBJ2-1,TGTGCCAGCAACCGATTAGGGTCCTCCTACAATGAGCAGTTCTTC,CASNRLGSSYNEQFF
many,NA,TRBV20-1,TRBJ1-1,TGCAGTGCTAGGGACAACAGCCCGAAGGAGGACACTGAAGCTTTCTTT,CSARDNSPKEDTEAFF
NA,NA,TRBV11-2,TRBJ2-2,TGTGCCAGCAGCTTAGTCCAGTCCGGGGAGCTGTTTTTT,CASSLVQSGELFF
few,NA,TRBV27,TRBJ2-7,TGTGCCAGCAGTTTTGGACTCCCGGGACACGAGCAGTACTTC,CASSFGLPGHEQYF
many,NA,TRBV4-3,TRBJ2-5,TGCGCCAGCAGCCAAGATCGGCCTATTGGTGATTACCGAACGGAGACCCAGTACTTC,CASSQDRPIGDYRTETQYF
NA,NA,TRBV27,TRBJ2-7,TGTGCCAGGTGTAGAGCCGACTACGAGCAGTACTTC,CARCRADYEQYF
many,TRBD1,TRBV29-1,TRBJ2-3,TGCAGCTCTGGACAGGGAGGCACAGATACGCAGTATTTT,CSSGQGGTDTQYF
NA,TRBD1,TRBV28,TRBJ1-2,TGTGCCAGCAGTATTATCACAGGGGATGGCTACACCTTC,CASSIITGDGYTF
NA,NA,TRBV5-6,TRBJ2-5,TGTGCCAGCAGCCAGCCGGGACTAGAGACCCAGTACTTC,CASSQPGLETQYF
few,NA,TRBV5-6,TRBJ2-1,TGTGCCAGCAGTCAGGGGGGGCCAGAGCAGTTCTTC,CASSQGGPEQFF
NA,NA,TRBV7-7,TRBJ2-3,TGTGCTAGCAGCCGCCTGCCAGGGAGCACAGATACGCAGTATTTT,CASSRLPGSTDTQYF
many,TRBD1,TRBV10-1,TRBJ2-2,TGCGCCAGCAGTGAGGGACAGGAGTTCGCCGGGGAGCTGTTTTTT,CASSEGQEFAGELFF
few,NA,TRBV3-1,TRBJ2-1,TGTGCCAGCAGCCAAGTTCCGGGTGGTGAGCAGTTCTTC,CASSQVPGGEQFF
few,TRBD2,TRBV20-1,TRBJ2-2,TGCAGTGCAACAAAGGGACTAGCGGGGGGGCTGATCACCGGGGAGCTGTTTTTT,CSATKGLAGGLITGELFF
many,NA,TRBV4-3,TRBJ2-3,TGCGCCAGCACCCCGCAGTCTTCTAGCACAGATACGCAGTATTTT,CASTPQSSSTDTQYF
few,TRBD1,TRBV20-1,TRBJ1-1,TGCAGTGCTAGGGGGGGACAGGGGGCAAAATTGGCCGGTAGAGCTTTCTTT,CSARGGQGAKLAGRAFF
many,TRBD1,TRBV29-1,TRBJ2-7,TGCAGCGTTGAGGGGACAGGGGACGAGCAGTACTTC,CSVEGTGDEQYF
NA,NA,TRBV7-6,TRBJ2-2,TGTGCCAGCAGCTTATCGGACACCGGGGAGCTGTTTTTT,CASSLSDTGELFF
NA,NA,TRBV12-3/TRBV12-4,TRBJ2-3,TGTGCCAGCAGTTTACTAACTCGACAGCTAGATACGCAGTATTTT,CASSLLTRQLDTQYF
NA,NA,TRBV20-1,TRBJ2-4,TGCAGTGCTAGACAGGGTAAAAACCCCAAAAACATTCAGTACTTC,CSARQGKNPKNIQYF
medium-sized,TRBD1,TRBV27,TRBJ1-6,TGTGCCAGCGGGACAGGGGCCTATAATTCACCCCTCCACTTT,CASGTGAYNSPLHF
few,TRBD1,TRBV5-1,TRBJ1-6,TGCGCCAGCAGCTCCGGGACAGATAGGTCACCCCTCCACTTT,CASSSGTDRSPLHF
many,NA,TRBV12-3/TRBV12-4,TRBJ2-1,TGTGCCAGCAGTTTCGGGGGACGATTCCACAATGAGCAGTTCTTC,CASSFGGRFHNEQFF
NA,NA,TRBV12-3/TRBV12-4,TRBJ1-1,TGTGCCAGCAGTAAGGACGGTTACACTGAAGCTTTCTTT,CASSKDGYTEAFF
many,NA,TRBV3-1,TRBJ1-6,TGTGCCAGCAGCTTCCAAGATAATTCACCCCTCCACTTT,CASSFQDNSPLHF
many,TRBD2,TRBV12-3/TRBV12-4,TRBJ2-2,TGTGCCAGCAGTTACCCCGGGACTAACGGGGAGCTGTTTTTT,CASSYPGTNGELFF
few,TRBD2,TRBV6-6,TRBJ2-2,TGTGCCAGCGGGGAGGGGCCCGGGGAGCTGTTTTTT,CASGEGPGELFF